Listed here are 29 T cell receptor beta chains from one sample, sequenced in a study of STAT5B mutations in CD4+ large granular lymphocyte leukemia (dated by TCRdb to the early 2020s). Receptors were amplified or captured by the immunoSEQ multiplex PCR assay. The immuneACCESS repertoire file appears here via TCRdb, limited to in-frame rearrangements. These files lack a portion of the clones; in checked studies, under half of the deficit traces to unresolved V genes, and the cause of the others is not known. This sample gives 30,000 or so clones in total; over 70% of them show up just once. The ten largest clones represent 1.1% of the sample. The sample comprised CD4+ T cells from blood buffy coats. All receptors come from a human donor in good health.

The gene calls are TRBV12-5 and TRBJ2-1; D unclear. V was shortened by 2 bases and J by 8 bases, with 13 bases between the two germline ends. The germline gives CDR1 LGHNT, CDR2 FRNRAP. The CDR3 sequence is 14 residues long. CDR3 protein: CASGLLEGLDEQFF. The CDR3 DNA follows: TGTGCTAGTGGTTTGCTCGAAGGGCTCGATGAGCAGTTCTTC.

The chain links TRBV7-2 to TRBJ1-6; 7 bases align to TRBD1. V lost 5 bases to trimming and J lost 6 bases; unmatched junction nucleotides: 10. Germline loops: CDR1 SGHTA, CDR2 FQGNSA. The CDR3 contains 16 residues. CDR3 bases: TGTGCCAGCAGCAAACAGGGGAGCCATCCTAATTCACCCCTCCACTTT. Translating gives CASSKQGSHPNSPLHF.

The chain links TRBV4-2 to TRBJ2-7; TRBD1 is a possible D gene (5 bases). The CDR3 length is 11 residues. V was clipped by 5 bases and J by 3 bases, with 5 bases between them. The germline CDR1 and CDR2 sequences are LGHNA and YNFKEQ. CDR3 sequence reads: CASSDSYEQYF. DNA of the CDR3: TGTGCCAGCAGCGACAGCTACGAGCAGTACTTC.

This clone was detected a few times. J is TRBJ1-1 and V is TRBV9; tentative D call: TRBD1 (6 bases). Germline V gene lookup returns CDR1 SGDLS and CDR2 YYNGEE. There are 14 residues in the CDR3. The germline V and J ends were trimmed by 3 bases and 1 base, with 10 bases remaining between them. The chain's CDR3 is CASSALTGNTEAFF. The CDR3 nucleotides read TGTGCCAGCAGCGCCTTGACAGGGAACACTGAAGCTTTCTTT. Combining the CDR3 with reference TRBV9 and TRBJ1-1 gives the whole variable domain DSGVTQTPKHLITATGQRVTLRCSPRSGDLSVYWYQQSLDQGLQFLIQYYNGEERAKGNILERFSAQQFPDLHSELNLSSLELGDSALYFCASSALTGNTEAFFGQGTRLTVV.

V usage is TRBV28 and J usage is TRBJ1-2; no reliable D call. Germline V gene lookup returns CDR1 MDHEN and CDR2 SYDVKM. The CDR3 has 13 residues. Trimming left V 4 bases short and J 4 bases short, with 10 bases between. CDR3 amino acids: CASSSEHTYGYTF. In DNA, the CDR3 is TGTGCCAGCAGTTCCGAACATACCTATGGCTACACCTTC.

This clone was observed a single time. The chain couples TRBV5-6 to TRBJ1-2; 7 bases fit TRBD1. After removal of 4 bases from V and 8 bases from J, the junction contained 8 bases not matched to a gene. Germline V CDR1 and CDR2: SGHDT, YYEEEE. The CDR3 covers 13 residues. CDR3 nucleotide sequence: TGTGCCAGCAGCGGAGGACAGGTCCTGGGCTACACCTTC. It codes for CASSGGQVLGYTF.

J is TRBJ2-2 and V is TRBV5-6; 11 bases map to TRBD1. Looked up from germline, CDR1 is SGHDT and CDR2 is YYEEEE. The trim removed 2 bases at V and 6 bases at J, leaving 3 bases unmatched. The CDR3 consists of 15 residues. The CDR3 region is CASSFGTGGSGELFF. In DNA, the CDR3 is TGTGCCAGCAGCTTCGGGACAGGGGGGTCCGGGGAGCTGTTTTTT. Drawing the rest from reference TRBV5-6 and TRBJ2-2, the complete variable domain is DAGVTQSPTHLIKTRGQQVTLRCSPKSGHDTVSWYQQALGQGPQFIFQYYEEEERQRGNFPDRFSGHQFPNYSSELNVNALLLGDSALYLCASSFGTGGSGELFFGEGSRLTVL.

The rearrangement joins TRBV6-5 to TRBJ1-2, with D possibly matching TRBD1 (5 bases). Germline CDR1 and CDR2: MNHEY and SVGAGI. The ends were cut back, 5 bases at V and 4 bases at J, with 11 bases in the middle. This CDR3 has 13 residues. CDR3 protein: CASSRTGVYGYTF. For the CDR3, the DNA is TGTGCCAGCAGTCGTACAGGCGTCTATGGCTACACCTTC.

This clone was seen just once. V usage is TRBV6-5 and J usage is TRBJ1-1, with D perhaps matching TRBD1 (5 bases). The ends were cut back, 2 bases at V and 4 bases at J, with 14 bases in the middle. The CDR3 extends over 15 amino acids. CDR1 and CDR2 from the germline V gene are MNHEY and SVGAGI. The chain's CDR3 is CASSYPGGMGTEAFF. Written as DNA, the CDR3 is TGTGCCAGCAGTTACCCCGGGGGGATGGGCACTGAAGCTTTCTTT.

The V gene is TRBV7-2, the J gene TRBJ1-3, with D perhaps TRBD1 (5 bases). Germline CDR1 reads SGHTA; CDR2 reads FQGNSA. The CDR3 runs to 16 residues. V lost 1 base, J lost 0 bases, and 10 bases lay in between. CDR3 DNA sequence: TGTGCCAGCAGCTTAGTGGGGGGGAGCTCTGGAAACACCATATATTTT. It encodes CASSLVGGSSGNTIYF.

CDR3 DNA sequence: TGTGCCAGCAGGGACAGGGGGGGGAGGAACACTGAAGCTTTCTTT. It yields the protein CASRDRGGRNTEAFF. The gene calls are TRBV6-5 and TRBJ1-1; TRBD1 aligns across 10 bases. Germline CDR1 reads MNHEY; CDR2 reads SVGAGI. The CDR3 is 15 amino acids. V lost 6 bases to trimming and J lost 1 base; unmatched junction nucleotides: 5.

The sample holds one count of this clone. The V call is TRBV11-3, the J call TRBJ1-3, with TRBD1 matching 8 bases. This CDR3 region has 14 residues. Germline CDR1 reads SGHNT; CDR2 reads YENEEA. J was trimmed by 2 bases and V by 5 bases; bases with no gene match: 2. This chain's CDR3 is CASSQDRAGNTIYF. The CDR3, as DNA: TGTGCCAGCAGCCAGGACAGGGCTGGAAACACCATATATTTT.

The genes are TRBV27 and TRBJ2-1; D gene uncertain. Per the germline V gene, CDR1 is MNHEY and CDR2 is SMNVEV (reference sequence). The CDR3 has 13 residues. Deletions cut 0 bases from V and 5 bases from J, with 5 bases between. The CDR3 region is CASSLSWDNEQFF. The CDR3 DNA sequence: TGTGCCAGCAGTTTATCCTGGGACAATGAGCAGTTCTTC.

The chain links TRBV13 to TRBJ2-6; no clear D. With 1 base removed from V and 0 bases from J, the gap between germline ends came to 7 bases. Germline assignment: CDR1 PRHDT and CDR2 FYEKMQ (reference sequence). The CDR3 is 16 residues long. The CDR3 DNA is TGTGCCAGCAGCTTAGTGGGTTTCTCTGGGGCCAACGTCCTGACTTTC. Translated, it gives CASSLVGFSGANVLTF.

In DNA form, the CDR3 reads TGTGCCTGGAGTGCCGGGACTAGCTCCTACGAGCAGTACGTC. This sequence encodes CAWSAGTSSYEQYV. The chain uses TRBV30 and TRBJ2-7; the match to TRBD2 covers 8 bases. Germline lookup yields CDR1 GTSNPN and CDR2 SVGIG (reference sequence). The CDR3 contains 14 residues. Trimming took 1 base from V and 0 from J; bases not matched to a gene: 2.

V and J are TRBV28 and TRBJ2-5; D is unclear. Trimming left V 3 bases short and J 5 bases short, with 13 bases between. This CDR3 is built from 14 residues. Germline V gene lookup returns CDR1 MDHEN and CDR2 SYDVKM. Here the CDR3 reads CASSFPPRWETQYF. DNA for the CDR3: TGTGCCAGCAGTTTTCCCCCTAGATGGGAGACCCAGTACTTC.

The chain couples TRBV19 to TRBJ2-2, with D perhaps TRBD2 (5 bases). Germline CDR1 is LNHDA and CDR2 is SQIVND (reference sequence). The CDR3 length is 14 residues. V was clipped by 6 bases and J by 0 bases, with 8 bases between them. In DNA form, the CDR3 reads TGTGCCAGTAGGAGGGATGCGAACACCGGGGAGCTGTTTTTT. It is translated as CASRRDANTGELFF.

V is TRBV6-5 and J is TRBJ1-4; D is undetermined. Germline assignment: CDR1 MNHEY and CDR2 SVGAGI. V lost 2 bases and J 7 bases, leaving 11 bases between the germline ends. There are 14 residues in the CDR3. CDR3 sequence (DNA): TGTGCCAGCAGTTACGGAAAAGTCGGTGAAAAACTGTTTTTT. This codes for CASSYGKVGEKLFF.

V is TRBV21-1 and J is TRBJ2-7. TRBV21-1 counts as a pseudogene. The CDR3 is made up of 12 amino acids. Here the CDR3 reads CASSKKPPEQYV. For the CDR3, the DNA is TGTGCCAGCAGCAAAAAGCCCCCCGAGCAGTACGTC.

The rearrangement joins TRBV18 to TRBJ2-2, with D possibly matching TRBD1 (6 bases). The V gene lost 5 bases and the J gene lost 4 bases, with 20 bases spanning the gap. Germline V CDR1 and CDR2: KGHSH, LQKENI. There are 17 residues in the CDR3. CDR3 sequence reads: CASSVYTGLSGTGELFF. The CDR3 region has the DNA TGTGCCAGCTCAGTCTATACAGGGCTTTCGGGCACCGGGGAGCTGTTTTTT.

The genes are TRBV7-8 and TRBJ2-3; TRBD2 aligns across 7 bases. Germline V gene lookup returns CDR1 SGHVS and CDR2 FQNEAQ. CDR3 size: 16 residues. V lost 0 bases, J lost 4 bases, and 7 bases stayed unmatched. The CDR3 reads CASSLAGGSHPDTQYF. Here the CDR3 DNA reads TGTGCCAGCAGCTTAGCGGGGGGGTCCCACCCAGATACGCAGTATTTT. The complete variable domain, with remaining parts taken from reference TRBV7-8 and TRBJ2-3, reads GAGVSQSPRYKVAKRGQDVALRCDPISGHVSLFWYQQALGQGPEFLTYFQNEAQLDKSGLPSDRFFAERPEGSVSTLKIQRTQQEDSAVYLCASSLAGGSHPDTQYFGPGTRLTVL.

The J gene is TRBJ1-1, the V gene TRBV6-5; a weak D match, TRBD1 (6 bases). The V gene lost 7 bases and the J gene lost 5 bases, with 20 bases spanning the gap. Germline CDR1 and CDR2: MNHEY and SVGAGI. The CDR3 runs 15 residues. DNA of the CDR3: TGTGCCAGCATCCCCTATACAGGGAAAATGACTGAAGCTTTCTTT. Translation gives CASIPYTGKMTEAFF.

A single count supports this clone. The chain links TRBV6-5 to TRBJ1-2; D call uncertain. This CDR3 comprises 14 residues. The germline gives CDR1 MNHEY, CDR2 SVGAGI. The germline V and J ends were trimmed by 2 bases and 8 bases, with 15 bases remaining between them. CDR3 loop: CASSYGRLYGGYTF. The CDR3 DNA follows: TGTGCCAGCAGTTACGGAAGACTTTATGGGGGCTACACCTTC.

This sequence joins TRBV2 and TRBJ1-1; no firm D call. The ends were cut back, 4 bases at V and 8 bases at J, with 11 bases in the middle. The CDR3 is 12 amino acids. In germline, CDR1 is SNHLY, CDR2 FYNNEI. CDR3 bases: TGTGCCAGCAGTGCTTTACGGGCCGAAGCTTTCTTT. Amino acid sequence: CASSALRAEAFF.

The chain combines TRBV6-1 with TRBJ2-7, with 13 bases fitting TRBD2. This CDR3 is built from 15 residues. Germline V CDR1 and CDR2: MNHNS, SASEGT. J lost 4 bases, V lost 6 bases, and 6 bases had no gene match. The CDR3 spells CASRPTSGRPYEQYF. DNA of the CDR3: TGTGCCAGCAGGCCGACTAGCGGGAGGCCTTACGAGCAGTACTTC.

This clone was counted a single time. The CDR3 here is CAWCRKQVMNTEAFF. CDR3 coding DNA: TGTGCCTGGTGCCGAAAACAGGTAATGAACACTGAAGCTTTCTTT. The rearrangement joins TRBV30 to TRBJ1-1; D may be TRBD1 (5 bases). This CDR3 is 15 amino acids long. Germline-derived CDR1 and CDR2 are GTSNPN and SVGIG (reference sequence). V was cut by 5 bases and J by 0 bases, with 16 bases left in between.

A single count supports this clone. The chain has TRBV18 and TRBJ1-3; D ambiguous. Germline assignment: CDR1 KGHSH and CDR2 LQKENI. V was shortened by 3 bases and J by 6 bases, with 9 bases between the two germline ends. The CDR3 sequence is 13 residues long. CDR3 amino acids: CASSPNGENTIYF. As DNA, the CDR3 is TGTGCCAGCTCACCCAACGGGGAAAACACCATATATTTT.

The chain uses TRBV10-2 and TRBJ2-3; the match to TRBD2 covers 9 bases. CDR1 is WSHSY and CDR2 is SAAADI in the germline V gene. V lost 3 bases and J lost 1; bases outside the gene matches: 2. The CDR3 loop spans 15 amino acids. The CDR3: CASSDRTSGTDTQYF. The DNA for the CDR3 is TGCGCCAGCAGTGATAGGACTAGCGGCACAGATACGCAGTATTTT.

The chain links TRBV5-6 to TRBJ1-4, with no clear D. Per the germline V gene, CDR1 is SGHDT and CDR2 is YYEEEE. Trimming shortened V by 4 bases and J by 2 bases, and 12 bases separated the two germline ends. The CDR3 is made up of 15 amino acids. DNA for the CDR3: TGTGCCAGCAGCAGCCTAGGGCGTACTAATGAAAAACTGTTTTTT. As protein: CASSSLGRTNEKLFF.